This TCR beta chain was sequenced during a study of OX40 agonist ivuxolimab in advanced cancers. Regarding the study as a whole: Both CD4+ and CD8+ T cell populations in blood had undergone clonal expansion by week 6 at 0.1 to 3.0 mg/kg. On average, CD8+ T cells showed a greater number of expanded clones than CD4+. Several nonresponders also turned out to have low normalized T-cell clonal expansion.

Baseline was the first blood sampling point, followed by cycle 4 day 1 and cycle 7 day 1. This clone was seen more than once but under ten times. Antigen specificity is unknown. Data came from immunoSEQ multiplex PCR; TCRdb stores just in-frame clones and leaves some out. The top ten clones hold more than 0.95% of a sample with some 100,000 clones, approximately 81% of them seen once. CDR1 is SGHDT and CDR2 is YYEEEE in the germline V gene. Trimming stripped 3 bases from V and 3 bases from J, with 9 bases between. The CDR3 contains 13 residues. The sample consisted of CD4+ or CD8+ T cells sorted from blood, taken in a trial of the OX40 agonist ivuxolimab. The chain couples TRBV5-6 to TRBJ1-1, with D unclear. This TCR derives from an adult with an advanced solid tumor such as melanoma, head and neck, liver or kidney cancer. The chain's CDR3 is CASSWTTDTEAFF. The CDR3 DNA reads TGTGCCAGCAGCTGGACGACGGACACTGAAGCTTTCTTT.